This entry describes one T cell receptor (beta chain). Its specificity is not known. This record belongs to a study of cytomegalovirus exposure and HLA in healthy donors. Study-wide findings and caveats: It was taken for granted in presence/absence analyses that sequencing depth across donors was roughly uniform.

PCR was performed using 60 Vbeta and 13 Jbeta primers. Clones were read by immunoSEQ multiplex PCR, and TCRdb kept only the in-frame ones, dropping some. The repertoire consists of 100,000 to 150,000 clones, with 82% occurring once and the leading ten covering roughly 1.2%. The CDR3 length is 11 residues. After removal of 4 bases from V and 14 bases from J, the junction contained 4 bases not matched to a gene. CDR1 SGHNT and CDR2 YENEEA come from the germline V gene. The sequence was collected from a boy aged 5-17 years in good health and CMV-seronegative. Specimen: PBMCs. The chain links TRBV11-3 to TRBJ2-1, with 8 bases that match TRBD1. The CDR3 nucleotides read TGTGCCAGCAGCTCACAGGGGGAGGAGTTCTTC. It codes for CASSSQGEEFF. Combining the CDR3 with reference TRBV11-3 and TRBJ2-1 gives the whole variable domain EAGVVQSPRYKIIEKKQPVAFWCNPISGHNTLYWYLQNLGQGPELLIRYENEEAVDDSQLPKDRFSAERLKGVDSTLKIQPAELGDSAVYLCASSSQGEEFFGPGTRLTVL.